This entry lists 30 T cell receptor beta chains sequenced from one sample in a study of shared clonotypes between healthy human individuals. CD45RO negativity and positive selection for CCR7 defined naive CD8 cells, a population that excluded terminally differentiated effector memory CD45RA+ cells. TCRdb's table, derived via immunoSEQ multiplex PCR, lists solely in-frame clones and lacks some. The sample includes about 2 million clones, about 95% seen only once; the top ten take 0.95% to 1.5%. The material sequenced was naive CD8+ T cells sorted from blood. The origin of the receptors is a man between 18 and 29 years old in good health.

This chain links TRBV7-8 with TRBJ2-2; D gene ambiguous. The CDR3 is 13 residues long. The germline V gene encodes CDR1 SGHVS and CDR2 FQNEAQ. Trimming left V 3 bases short and J 3 bases short, with 5 bases between. CDR3 amino acids: CASSLGYTGELFF. CDR3 nucleotides: TGTGCCAGCAGCTTGGGGTACACCGGGGAGCTGTTTTTT.

V usage is TRBV7-2 and J usage is TRBJ2-1; 7 nucleotides agree with TRBD2. In germline, CDR1 is SGHTA, CDR2 FQGNSA. CDR3 length: 15 amino acids. Trimming cost V 1 base and J 6 bases; bases outside gene matches: 6. CDR3 sequence reads: CASSLVPSGANEQFF. CDR3 in DNA: TGTGCCAGCAGCTTAGTCCCTAGCGGAGCCAATGAGCAGTTCTTC. Full variable domain (rest looked up from reference TRBV7-2 and TRBJ2-1): GAGVSQSPSNKVTEKGKDVELRCDPISGHTALYWYRQSLGQGLEFLIYFQGNSAPDKSGLPSDRFSAERTGGSVSTLTIQRTQQEDSAVYLCASSLVPSGANEQFFGPGTRLTVL.

Note on this clone: The same CDR3 can be traced to other DNA sequences in this sample. V usage is TRBV28 and J usage is TRBJ2-2; either TRBD1 or TRBD2 may supply D (5 bases each). CDR3 length: 13 residues. Trimming shortened V by 5 bases and J by 6 bases, and 10 bases separated the two germline ends. Per the germline V gene, CDR1 is MDHEN and CDR2 is SYDVKM. CDR3 DNA sequence: TGTGCCAGCAGTCTTGGGGGTCCCGGGGAGCTGTTTTTT. Amino acid sequence: CASSLGGPGELFF. Filled out from reference TRBV28 and TRBJ2-2, the complete variable domain reads DVKVTQSSRYLVKRTGEKVFLECVQDMDHENMFWYRQDPGLGLRLIYFSYDVKMKEKGDIPEGYSVSREKKERFSLILESASTNQTSMYLCASSLGGPGELFFGEGSRLTVL.

The chain joins TRBV25-1 to TRBJ1-2; D is unclear. The CDR3 has 12 amino acids. V lost 7 bases to trimming and J lost 6 bases, with 12 bases between them. Germline V gene lookup returns CDR1 MGHDK and CDR2 SYGVNS. DNA for the CDR3: TGTGCCAGCAATGATTATAGGGATGGCTACACCTTC. Translation gives CASNDYRDGYTF.

This sequence joins TRBV2 and TRBJ2-1; maybe TRBD2 (7 bases). The CDR3 has 20 amino acids. Germline V gene data show CDR1 as SNHLY and CDR2 as FYNNEI. V lost 1 base to trimming and J lost 8 bases, with 30 bases between them. For the CDR3, the DNA is TGTGCCAGCAGTGAAGGATTGGGTAAAATCGCGGGGGCTCGCGAGGATGAGCAGTTCTTC. This sequence encodes CASSEGLGKIAGAREDEQFF.

In its sample, this clone was seen once. The chain uses TRBV5-1 and TRBJ1-2, with D perhaps matching TRBD1 (5 bases). Trimming removed 0 bases from V and 3 bases from J, with 12 bases in between. The CDR3 length is 15 residues. The germline CDR1 and CDR2 sequences are SGHRS and YFSETQ. The CDR3 DNA reads TGCGCCAGCAGCTTGGAATGGCCGGGGGACTATGGCTACACCTTC. Protein: CASSLEWPGDYGYTF. Full variable domain (outside the CDR3, taken from reference TRBV5-1 and TRBJ1-2): KAGVTQTPRYLIKTRGQQVTLSCSPISGHRSVSWYQQTPGQGLQFLFEYFSETQRNKGNFPGRFSGRQFSNSRSEMNVSTLELGDSALYLCASSLEWPGDYGYTFGSGTRLTVV.

This clone was counted ten times or more. The chain couples TRBV10-3 to TRBJ1-6; D is ambiguous. This CDR3 is built from 12 residues. V was trimmed by 8 bases and J by 11 bases, leaving 13 bases between them. The V gene's germline CDR1 is ENHRY and CDR2 SYGVKD. CDR3 residues: CAIGEDITPLHF. The CDR3 nucleotides are TGTGCCATCGGGGAGGATATTACACCCCTCCACTTT.

The chain has TRBV19 and TRBJ1-2; D possibly corresponds to TRBD1 (6 bases). Germline V CDR1 and CDR2: LNHDA, SQIVND (reference sequence). V lost 3 bases, J lost 6 bases, and 17 bases lay in between. The CDR3 contains 15 residues. The chain's CDR3 is CASSILQGASNGYTF. The CDR3 region has the DNA TGTGCCAGTAGTATTTTACAGGGAGCCTCGAATGGCTACACCTTC.

The V and J genes are TRBV2 and TRBJ2-3; D gene uncertain. The CDR3 has 15 amino acids. The germline CDR1 and CDR2 sequences are SNHLY and FYNNEI. Trimming stripped 10 bases from V and 0 bases from J, with 17 bases between. The CDR3: CATIGPESSTDTQYF. The CDR3 bases are TGTGCCACCATAGGACCGGAGTCTAGCACAGATACGCAGTATTTT.

This clone was seen a single time. The V call is TRBV4-1, the J call TRBJ1-1, with D possibly being TRBD1 (5 bases). CDR1 is MGHRA and CDR2 is YSYEKL in the germline V gene. V was cut by 5 bases and J by 0 bases, with 19 bases left in between. The CDR3 spans 17 residues. The CDR3 DNA sequence: TGCGCCAGCAGCATTTCCCATGAGACAGATATGAACACTGAAGCTTTCTTT. This translates into CASSISHETDMNTEAFF.

The chain links TRBV19 to TRBJ1-4, with D hard to call. The length of the CDR3 is 15 residues. V was trimmed by 3 bases and J by 0 bases, leaving 8 bases between them. Per germline, CDR1 LNHDA and CDR2 SQIVND (reference sequence). Here the CDR3 reads CASSIGIATNEKLFF. The CDR3 nucleotides are TGTGCCAGTAGTATCGGAATTGCAACTAATGAAAAACTGTTTTTT.

The rearrangement links TRBV4-3 to TRBJ1-1, with 7 positions matching TRBD1. V lost 5 bases to trimming and J lost 4 bases; unmatched junction nucleotides: 13. This CDR3 contains 16 residues. CDR1 and CDR2 (germline): LGHNA, YSLEER. The CDR3 loop is CASSYSGGEFGTEAFF. CDR3 nucleotides: TGCGCCAGCAGCTATTCAGGGGGAGAATTTGGCACTGAAGCTTTCTTT.

The J gene is TRBJ2-7, the V gene TRBV11-2; no firm D call. CDR3 size: 14 residues. Germline V gives CDR1 SGHAT, CDR2 FQNNGV. Trimming left V 5 bases short and J 0 bases short, with 11 bases between. This chain's CDR3 is CASSEDGFSYEQYF. Here the CDR3 DNA reads TGTGCCAGCAGCGAGGACGGATTCTCCTACGAGCAGTACTTC.

The V call is TRBV10-1, the J call TRBJ1-1; D gene uncertain. The germline V gene has CDR1 WNHNN and CDR2 SYGVQD (reference sequence). The CDR3 length is 14 residues. Trimming took off 3 bases at V and 0 bases at J, with 8 bases between the two ends. The CDR3 bases are TGCGCCAGCAGTGATGGGCGAATGAACACTGAAGCTTTCTTT. Amino acid sequence: CASSDGRMNTEAFF.

This chain uses TRBV5-6 with TRBJ2-4; D is uncertain. Per the germline V gene, CDR1 is SGHDT and CDR2 is YYEEEE. The CDR3 covers 14 residues. With 0 bases removed from V and 3 bases from J, the gap between germline ends came to 7 bases. CDR3 DNA sequence: TGTGCCAGCAGCTTGGCCAACAGCAAAAACATTCAGTACTTC. Protein sequence: CASSLANSKNIQYF.

The rearrangement links TRBV29-1 to TRBJ2-3; 9 bases align to TRBD1. CDR1 is SQVTM, CDR2 ANQGSEA, per germline. V was clipped by 3 bases and J by 3 bases; unmatched bases: 4. The CDR3 has 14 amino acids. The CDR3 sequence: CSVDGQGPTDTQYF. CDR3 bases: TGCAGCGTTGACGGACAGGGGCCGACAGATACGCAGTATTTT.

The rearrangement links TRBV7-9 to TRBJ2-7; 8 bases match TRBD1. The ends lost 7 bases at V and 1 base at J; junction bases unmatched: 9. Per the germline V gene, CDR1 is SEHNR and CDR2 is FQNEAQ (reference sequence). This CDR3 region has 15 residues. CDR3 in amino acids: CASTHGQGQSYEQYF. CDR3 bases: TGTGCCAGCACGCATGGACAGGGACAATCCTACGAGCAGTACTTC.

This chain joins TRBV30 and TRBJ1-5; D is undetermined. CDR1 GTSNPN and CDR2 SVGIG come from the germline V gene (reference sequence). This CDR3 comprises 13 residues. The V gene lost 4 bases and the J gene lost 3 bases, with 10 bases spanning the gap. The CDR3 DNA reads TGTGCCTGGAACCTGGACCACAATCAGCCCCAGCATTTT. It translates to CAWNLDHNQPQHF.

The chain joins TRBV27 to TRBJ2-2; 8 nucleotides match TRBD2. The germline gives CDR1 MNHEY, CDR2 SMNVEV (reference sequence). The CDR3 spans 14 residues. V gave up 7 bases and J gave up 6 bases; unmatched junction bases: 7. In DNA, the CDR3 is TGTGCCAGCACCCCGCGGGGGGAGTCCGGGGAGCTGTTTTTT. Its protein product is CASTPRGESGELFF.

With respect to this clone: Within the sample, other DNA sequences also encode this same CDR3. The chain combines TRBV9 with TRBJ2-7; D gene ambiguous. The CDR3 covers 11 residues. CDR1 is SGDLS and CDR2 is YYNGEE in the germline V gene. V was pared by 0 bases and J by 6 bases, with 4 bases between. The CDR3 DNA reads TGTGCCAGCAGCGTAGGAAGCGAGCAGTACTTC. Translated, it gives CASSVGSEQYF.

This chain uses TRBV27 with TRBJ2-5, with D possibly called TRBD1 or TRBD2 (5 bases each). The CDR3 sequence is 13 residues long. Germline values: CDR1 MNHEY, CDR2 SMNVEV (reference sequence). Trimming shortened V by 5 bases and J by 2 bases, and 9 bases separated the two germline ends. CDR3 bases: TGTGCCAGCAGTGGGGGATATCAAGAGACCCAGTACTTC. This sequence encodes CASSGGYQETQYF.

The chain combines TRBV27 with TRBJ1-2; no firm D call. Germline CDR1 MNHEY, CDR2 SMNVEV (reference sequence). The CDR3 totals 13 residues. With 8 bases removed from V and 0 bases from J, the gap between germline ends came to 10 bases. This CDR3 is CASARSSNYGYTF. Here the CDR3 DNA reads TGTGCCAGCGCTCGGAGCTCTAACTATGGCTACACCTTC.

The J gene is TRBJ2-3, the V gene TRBV28; the D gene is possibly TRBD1 (6 bases). With 4 bases removed from V and 2 bases from J, the gap between germline ends came to 16 bases. This CDR3 is built from 16 residues. Germline-derived CDR1 and CDR2 are MDHEN and SYDVKM. CDR3 DNA: TGTGCCAGCAGTTCCACCTACAGGGACCTCACAGATACGCAGTATTTT. Protein product: CASSSTYRDLTDTQYF.

The chain couples TRBV10-3 to TRBJ1-2; possible D gene TRBD1, 6 bases. Germline CDR1 and CDR2: ENHRY and SYGVKD. V dropped 2 bases and J dropped 8 bases, with 21 bases sitting between them. The CDR3 extends over 16 amino acids. As DNA, the CDR3 is TGTGCCATCAGTGAGGCCGGGACACCTGGGATCTACGGCTACACCTTC. Translating it yields CAISEAGTPGIYGYTF.

The rearrangement uses TRBV9 and TRBJ2-2, with 10 bases identical to TRBD1. V was clipped by 3 bases and J by 4 bases; unmatched bases: 6. This CDR3 has 16 amino acids. The germline gives CDR1 SGDLS, CDR2 YYNGEE. The CDR3 sequence is CASSAPGQGITGELFF. CDR3 DNA: TGTGCCAGCAGCGCACCGGGACAGGGGATCACCGGGGAGCTGTTTTTT. Based on the CDR3 plus reference TRBV9 and TRBJ2-2, the full variable domain is DSGVTQTPKHLITATGQRVTLRCSPRSGDLSVYWYQQSLDQGLQFLIQYYNGEERAKGNILERFSAQQFPDLHSELNLSSLELGDSALYFCASSAPGQGITGELFFGEGSRLTVL.

The V call is TRBV7-9, the J call TRBJ1-4; D ambiguous. The germline V gene has CDR1 SEHNR and CDR2 FQNEAQ (reference sequence). V lost 5 bases to trimming and J lost 3 bases, with 13 bases between them. The CDR3 runs to 15 residues. The CDR3 here is CASSDTSDSNEKLFF. The CDR3 DNA follows: TGTGCCAGCAGCGACACGTCAGACTCTAATGAAAAACTGTTTTTT.

Notes on this clone: Other DNA sequences in this sample translate to the same CDR3. This chain links TRBV6-6 with TRBJ1-1, with D perhaps matching TRBD1 (6 bases). The CDR3 is made up of 14 amino acids. V was clipped by 0 bases and J by 4 bases, with 9 bases between them. The germline V gene has CDR1 MNHNY and CDR2 SVGAGI (reference sequence). The CDR3 reads CASSYSEGGTEAFF. CDR3 DNA sequence: TGTGCCAGCAGTTACTCGGAGGGGGGCACTGAAGCTTTCTTT.

The chain has TRBV30 and TRBJ2-1, with 7 bases lining up with TRBD2. The CDR3 is 14 residues long. V trimming: 4 bases; J trimming: 2 bases; junction bases outside the gene matches: 5. In germline, CDR1 is GTSNPN, CDR2 SVGIG (reference sequence). CDR3 nucleotides: TGTGCCTGGAACTGGCGGGAGACCTACAATGAGCAGTTCTTC. Encoded protein: CAWNWRETYNEQFF.

The chain is built from TRBV11-3 and TRBJ2-7; 8 bases map to TRBD1. Per the germline V gene, CDR1 is SGHNT and CDR2 is YENEEA. The CDR3 length is 15 residues. The ends lost 2 bases at V and 6 bases at J; junction bases unmatched: 9. The CDR3 DNA follows: TGTGCCAGCAGCTTAACCCCGGGACAGGCCTCCGAGCAGTACTTC. Translated, it gives CASSLTPGQASEQYF.

The chain combines TRBV4-3 with TRBJ1-1, with TRBD1 matching 9 bases. The CDR3 spans 16 residues. Germline V gene sequence: CDR1 LGHNA, CDR2 YSLEER. V lost 3 bases and J lost 1; bases outside the gene matches: 6. The CDR3 DNA follows: TGCGCCAGCAGCCAGAGGACAGGGGTCCCGAACACTGAAGCTTTCTTT. Its protein is CASSQRTGVPNTEAFF.